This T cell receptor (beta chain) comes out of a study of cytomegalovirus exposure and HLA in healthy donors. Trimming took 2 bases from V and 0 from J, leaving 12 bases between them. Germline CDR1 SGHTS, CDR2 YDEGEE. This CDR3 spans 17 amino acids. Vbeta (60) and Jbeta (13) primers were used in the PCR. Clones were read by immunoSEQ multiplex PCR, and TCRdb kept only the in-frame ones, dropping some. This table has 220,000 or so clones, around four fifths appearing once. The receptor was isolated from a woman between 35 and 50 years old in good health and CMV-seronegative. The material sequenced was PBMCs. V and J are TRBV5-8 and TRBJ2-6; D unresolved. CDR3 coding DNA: TGTGCCAGCAGCTTACGAGTGCCACTCTCTGGGGCCAACGTCCTGACTTTC. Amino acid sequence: CASSLRVPLSGANVLTF.